Each of the 17 T cell receptor beta chains below was sequenced from the same sample in a study of beta chain features in type 1 diabetes. Expressed TCRB transcripts were sequenced after all isolated RNA was converted to cDNA. Assay used: immunoSEQ multiplex PCR; TCRdb lists only in-frame clones, some missing. The table records 200,000 to 250,000 clones, 13% to 15% of them present only once. Specimen: naive CD4+ T cells from blood. The source is a woman aged 40 to 50 in good health.

The chain couples TRBV11-2 to TRBJ2-5; tentatively, D is TRBD2 (5 bases). V lost 4 bases and J lost 4, with 16 bases in between. Germline V gene sequence: CDR1 SGHAT, CDR2 FQNNGV. The CDR3 spans 15 residues. The CDR3 sequence is CASSSSGSAGETQYF. In DNA, the CDR3 is TGTGCCAGCAGCTCCTCCGGATCTGCGGGAGAGACCCAGTACTTC.

CDR3 in amino acids: CASSSIAAGANVLTF. For the CDR3, the DNA is TGTGCCAGCAGCTCGATAGCGGCAGGGGCCAACGTCCTGACTTTC. The chain couples TRBV7-9 to TRBJ2-6; D is possibly TRBD2 (6 bases). Between the trimmed V and J ends, which lost 4 bases and 4 bases, there was a span of 11 bases. Germline CDR1 and CDR2: SEHNR and FQNEAQ (reference sequence). This CDR3 spans 15 amino acids.

The CDR3 coding sequence is TGTGCCAGCAGTCAAACAAACCGGGGACAGGGCTACGAGCAGTACTTC. Protein product: CASSQTNRGQGYEQYF. The V and J genes are TRBV2 and TRBJ2-5; 9 nucleotides agree with TRBD1. The DNA end is a closer match to TRBJ2-7, so the J assignment may be wrong. The CDR3 is 16 amino acids. The V gene's germline CDR1 is SNHLY and CDR2 FYNNEI.

This CDR3 reads CASSIRGPSYEQYF. CDR3 nucleotide sequence: TGTGCCAGTAGTATCAGAGGGCCCTCCTACGAGCAGTACTTC. This chain joins TRBV19 and TRBJ2-7; a weak D match, TRBD2 (5 bases). Per germline, CDR1 LNHDA and CDR2 SQIVND (reference sequence). V lost 3 bases to trimming and J lost 0 bases, with 9 bases between them. The CDR3 sequence is 14 residues long.

The table lists this clone with a few counts. The CDR3 coding sequence is TGTGCCAGTAGTATAGGTGCTAGCGGGGCTGAGCAGTTCTTC. This codes for CASSIGASGAEQFF. The V call is TRBV19, the J call TRBJ2-1; 9 nucleotides agree with TRBD2. V shed 1 base, J shed 9 bases, and the junction held 4 bases outside the gene matches. The length of the CDR3 is 14 residues. Germline lookup yields CDR1 LNHDA and CDR2 SQIVND (reference sequence).

The table lists this clone with a few counts. This rearrangement joins TRBV6-6 to TRBJ1-4, with D perhaps matching TRBD1 (6 bases). The V end was cut by 2 bases, the J end by 6 bases, with 13 bases between. The germline V gene has CDR1 MNHNY and CDR2 SVGAGI (reference sequence). The CDR3 has 15 amino acids. The CDR3 sequence: CASSYPGAGDEKLFF. CDR3 sequence (DNA): TGTGCCAGCAGTTACCCAGGGGCCGGGGATGAAAAACTGTTTTTT.

This clone appeared many times. The genes are TRBV9 and TRBJ1-5; 8 positions match TRBD1. Germline lookup yields CDR1 SGDLS and CDR2 YYNGEE. With V trimmed by 5 bases and J by 6 bases, 10 bases remained unmatched. The CDR3 sequence is 15 residues long. The CDR3 DNA is TGTGCCAGCAGTGTGACAGGGGACGGGAGTCAGCCCCAGCATTTT. Amino acids: CASSVTGDGSQPQHF. The full variable domain, with the rest looked up from reference TRBV9 and TRBJ1-5, is DSGVTQTPKHLITATGQRVTLRCSPRSGDLSVYWYQQSLDQGLQFLIQYYNGEERAKGNILERFSAQQFPDLHSELNLSSLELGDSALYFCASSVTGDGSQPQHFGDGTRLSIL.

In its sample, this clone was seen a few times. Here the CDR3 reads CASSLNRGQGDQPQHF. CDR3 nucleotides: TGTGCCAGCAGCTTAAATAGAGGACAGGGGGATCAGCCCCAGCATTTT. The genes are TRBV13 and TRBJ1-5, with TRBD1 identical over 10 bases. The V and J ends lost 2 bases and 5 bases, in that order; junction bases with no gene match: 6. CDR3 length: 16 amino acids. CDR1 PRHDT and CDR2 FYEKMQ come from the germline V gene (reference sequence).

CDR3 coding DNA: TGTGCCAGCAGTTTCCCCTCGGGGCAGGGGGTTTATGGCTACACCTTC. It codes for CASSFPSGQGVYGYTF. The chain has TRBV28 and TRBJ1-2, with TRBD1 identical over 7 bases. The CDR3 has 16 residues. The germline gives CDR1 MDHEN, CDR2 SYDVKM. The V segment lost 3 bases and the J segment 5 bases; nucleotides outside the gene matches: 12.

This rearrangement joins TRBV2 to TRBJ1-5, with 9 bases aligning to TRBD1. CDR3 length: 15 residues. The J segment lost 4 bases and the V segment lost 3 bases, leaving 4 bases of the junction unmatched. Looked up from germline, CDR1 is SNHLY and CDR2 is FYNNEI. The CDR3 protein is CASSDVGQGNQPQHF. In DNA form, the CDR3 reads TGTGCCAGCAGTGACGTTGGACAGGGGAATCAGCCCCAGCATTTT.

The V and J genes are TRBV28 and TRBJ2-7, with 7 bases aligning to TRBD1. The CDR3 runs to 15 residues. V trimming: 4 bases; J trimming: 2 bases; junction bases outside the gene matches: 8. Germline CDR1 is MDHEN and CDR2 is SYDVKM. CDR3 nucleotides: TGTGCCAGCAGTTCTGCGACAGGGAACCCCTACGAGCAGTACTTC. Its translation is CASSSATGNPYEQYF. Full variable domain (outside the CDR3, taken from reference TRBV28 and TRBJ2-7): DVKVTQSSRYLVKRTGEKVFLECVQDMDHENMFWYRQDPGLGLRLIYFSYDVKMKEKGDIPEGYSVSREKKERFSLILESASTNQTSMYLCASSSATGNPYEQYFGPGTRLTVT.

For the CDR3, the DNA is TGTGCCAGCAGCGCGGACAGGATTTTAGCCAAAAACATTCAGTACTTC. Amino acids: CASSADRILAKNIQYF. The J gene is TRBJ2-4, the V gene TRBV7-9, with 7 bases matching TRBD1. The CDR3 runs to 16 residues. V shed 5 bases and J 0 bases; nucleotides not matched to a gene: 7. Germline CDR1 SEHNR, CDR2 FQNEAQ (reference sequence). The whole variable domain, filled in from reference TRBV7-9 and TRBJ2-4, reads DTGVSQNPRHKITKRGQNVTFRCDPISEHNRLYWYRQTLGQGPEFLTYFQNEAQLEKSRLLSDRFSAERPKGSFSTLEIQRTEQGDSAMYLCASSADRILAKNIQYFGAGTRLSVL.

This clone was counted a few times. The genes are TRBV9 and TRBJ1-2, with 9 nucleotides matching TRBD1. The CDR3 has 13 amino acids. Germline CDR1 reads SGDLS; CDR2 reads YYNGEE. J gave up 6 bases and V 4 bases, and 4 bases lay outside the gene matches. DNA of the CDR3: TGTGCCAGCAGCAGGACAGGGGATAATGGCTACACCTTC. Its translation: CASSRTGDNGYTF.

This clone was recorded a few times. The V call is TRBV7-2, the J call TRBJ1-5; possibly TRBD1 for D (6 bases). V gave up 4 bases and J gave up 3 bases, with 10 bases separating them. The CDR3 loop spans 14 amino acids. The germline V gene has CDR1 SGHTA and CDR2 FQGNSA. Here the CDR3 DNA reads TGTGCCAGCAGCTCGGACAGATCCAATCAGCCCCAGCATTTT. The encoded protein is CASSSDRSNQPQHF.

The chain recombines TRBV18 with TRBJ1-2, with a tentative D call TRBD1 (6 bases). With 3 bases removed from V and 2 bases from J, the gap between germline ends came to 13 bases. In germline, CDR1 is KGHSH, CDR2 LQKENI. The length of the CDR3 is 15 residues. The CDR3 reads CASSPLGGENYGYTF. The CDR3 DNA reads TGTGCCAGCTCACCCCTTGGGGGCGAGAACTATGGCTACACCTTC.

A few counts support this clone. The CDR3 region is CASSFFRAANTGELFF. The CDR3, as DNA: TGTGCCAGCAGTTTTTTCAGGGCTGCGAACACCGGGGAGCTGTTTTTT. The chain uses TRBV27 and TRBJ2-2; D is perhaps TRBD1 (5 bases). Germline V gives CDR1 MNHEY, CDR2 SMNVEV (reference sequence). V was shortened by 3 bases and J by 0 bases, with 11 bases between the two germline ends. The CDR3 spans 16 residues.

The CDR3 coding sequence is TGTGCCAGCAGCCCCGGGTTCTTTGATCCCAGCTCCTACGAGCAGTACTTC. Translation gives CASSPGFFDPSSYEQYF. V usage is TRBV13 and J usage is TRBJ2-7, with D uncertain. V was shortened by 5 bases and J by 0 bases, with 20 bases between the two germline ends. Germline V lookup: CDR1 PRHDT, CDR2 FYEKMQ (reference sequence). The CDR3 covers 17 residues. The complete variable domain, with remaining parts taken from reference TRBV13 and TRBJ2-7, reads AAGVIQSPRHLIKEKRETATLKCYPIPRHDTVYWYQQGPGQDPQFLISFYEKMQSDKGSIPDRFSAQQFSDYHSELNMSSLELGDSALYFCASSPGFFDPSSYEQYFGPGTRLTVT.